This TCR beta chain stems from a study of HIV-infected patients and healthy controls. TCRdb used MiXCR to reprocess the 5' RACE reads, holding one entry per CDR3 protein. The repertoire consists of around 64,000 distinct CDR3 sequences, with roughly a sixth occurring once and the leading ten covering approximately 5.3%. The TCR sequence derives from a human donor in good health. Sequencing input: CD4+ T cells from blood.

The CDR3 loop is CAGRQGAGETQYF. DNA for the CDR3: TGTGCCGGAAGACAGGGGGCCGGAGAGACCCAGTACTTC. The rearrangement joins TRBV2 to TRBJ2-5; 10 bases are a match to TRBD1. Germline V gene data show CDR1 as SNHLY and CDR2 as FYNNEI. V gave up 11 bases and J gave up 4 bases; unmatched junction bases: 7. The CDR3 runs to 13 residues.